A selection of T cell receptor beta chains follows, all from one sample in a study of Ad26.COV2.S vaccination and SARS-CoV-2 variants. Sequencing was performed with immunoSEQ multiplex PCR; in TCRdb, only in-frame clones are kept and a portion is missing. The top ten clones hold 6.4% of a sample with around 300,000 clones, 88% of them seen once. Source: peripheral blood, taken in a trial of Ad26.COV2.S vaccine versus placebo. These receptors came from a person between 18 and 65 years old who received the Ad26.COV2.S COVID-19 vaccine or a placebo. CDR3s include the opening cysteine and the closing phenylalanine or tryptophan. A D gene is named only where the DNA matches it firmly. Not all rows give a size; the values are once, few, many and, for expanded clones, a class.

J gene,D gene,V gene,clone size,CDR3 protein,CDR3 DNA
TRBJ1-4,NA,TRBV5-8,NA,CASSAGGAGYEKLFF,TGTGCCAGCAGCGCAGGAGGGGCAGGGTATGAAAAACTGTTTTTT
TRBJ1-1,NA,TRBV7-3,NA,CASSHGPTSEAFF,TGTGCCAGCAGCCACGGCCCGACCTCTGAAGCTTTCTTT
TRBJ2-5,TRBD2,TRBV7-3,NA,CASSSRGGGQETQYF,TGTGCCAGCAGCTCCCGTGGGGGGGGCCAAGAGACCCAGTACTTC
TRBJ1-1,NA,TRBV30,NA,CAWIREGNTEAFF,TGTGCCTGGATAAGGGAGGGAAACACTGAAGCTTTCTTT
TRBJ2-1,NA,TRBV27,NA,CASSSSLDSYNEQFF,TGTGCCAGCAGTTCTTCTCTAGACAGCTACAATGAGCAGTTCTTC
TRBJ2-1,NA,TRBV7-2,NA,CASSRTLQDDEQFF,TGTGCCAGCAGCCGGACCCTACAGGACGATGAGCAGTTCTTC
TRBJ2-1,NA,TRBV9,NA,CASSVVSGAYNEQFF,TGTGCCAGCAGCGTAGTATCGGGGGCCTACAATGAGCAGTTCTTC
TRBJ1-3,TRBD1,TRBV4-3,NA,CASSQDRTGSSGNTIYF,TGCGCCAGCAGCCAAGATCGGACAGGTTCCTCTGGAAACACCATATATTTT
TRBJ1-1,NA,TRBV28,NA,CASSRVPTEAFF,TGTGCCAGCTCTCGGGTCCCCACTGAAGCTTTCTTT
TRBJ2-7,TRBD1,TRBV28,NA,CANARQGISYEQYF,TGTGCCAACGCCCGACAGGGGATATCCTACGAGCAGTACTTC
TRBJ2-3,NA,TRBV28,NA,CASELRYTQYF,TGTGCCAGCGAATTAAGGTATACGCAGTATTTT
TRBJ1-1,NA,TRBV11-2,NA,CASSLDINTEAFF,TGTGCCAGCAGCTTGGACATAAACACTGAAGCTTTCTTT
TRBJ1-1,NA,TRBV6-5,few,CASSYSYQNTEAFF,TGTGCCAGCAGTTACTCTTACCAGAACACTGAAGCTTTCTTT